The clone carrying this TCR beta chain came up many times. The antigen remains unidentified. This entry comes from a study of T-cell reconstitution after alpha-beta-depleted transplantation in children. The CDR3 is 14 amino acids. Trimming shortened V by 4 bases and J by 0 bases, and 7 bases separated the two germline ends. Germline V gene data show CDR1 as SGHTA and CDR2 as FQGNSA. General study findings and limits: Several patients had high TCRbeta diversity at day 60; it came from surviving recipient T cells and thymic progenitors. The study reportedly traced alpha-beta T cells about two months after transplant to several hundred expanded graft clones. T-cell counts and diversity at one year post-transplant came mainly from newly produced T cells.

Unique molecular identifiers featured in how the TCRbeta library was prepared. TCRdb reprocessed the PCR reads with MiXCR, giving one entry per CDR3 protein. The data show 150,000 to 250,000 distinct CDR3 sequences, with about 6% seen just once and around 4.1% held by the top ten. This specimen consisted of PBMCs, obtained before TCRalphabeta/CD19-depleted stem cell transplant. V is TRBV7-2 and J is TRBJ2-1; D is undetermined. This sequence originates from a girl under three years old with combined immunodeficiency, due to receive a stem cell transplant. The CDR3 reads CASSYGDSYNEQFF. The CDR3 nucleotides are TGTGCCAGCAGCTATGGAGACTCCTACAATGAGCAGTTCTTC.